The TCR beta chain described here comes from a study of vaccination effects on CD4 cells after COVID-19. The germline V gene encodes CDR1 SGHTS and CDR2 YDEGEE. The J segment lost 7 bases and the V segment lost 4 bases, leaving 9 bases of the junction unmatched. This CDR3 contains 14 residues. Clones were read by immunoSEQ multiplex PCR, and TCRdb kept only the in-frame ones, dropping some. The sample yields approximately 54,000 clones, roughly 80% seen once. Antigen-specific CD4+ T cell clonotypes were called by their expansion after viral peptide-pool culture in ViraFEST. With approximately 10 days of culture completed, CD4+ T cells were isolated. Neither prior SARS-CoV-2 infection nor positive nucleocapsid antibodies were present in the vaccine recipients. The researchers cultured some 1.9 million PBMC per well with 8 to 10 IU/ml IL-2 and roughly 10 ug/ml peptides. Concerning this clone: Its antigen is not identified.

The chain employs TRBV5-8 and TRBJ1-2, with 8 nucleotides matching TRBD1. This TCR derives from a human donor who received a COVID-19 vaccine. The sequenced sample was CD4+ T cells from PBMCs cultured with HCoV-229E spike peptides, obtained before COVID-19 vaccination. CDR3 sequence reads: CASSSPDRDAGYTF. CDR3 bases: TGTGCCAGCAGCAGCCCGGACAGGGATGCTGGCTACACCTTC.